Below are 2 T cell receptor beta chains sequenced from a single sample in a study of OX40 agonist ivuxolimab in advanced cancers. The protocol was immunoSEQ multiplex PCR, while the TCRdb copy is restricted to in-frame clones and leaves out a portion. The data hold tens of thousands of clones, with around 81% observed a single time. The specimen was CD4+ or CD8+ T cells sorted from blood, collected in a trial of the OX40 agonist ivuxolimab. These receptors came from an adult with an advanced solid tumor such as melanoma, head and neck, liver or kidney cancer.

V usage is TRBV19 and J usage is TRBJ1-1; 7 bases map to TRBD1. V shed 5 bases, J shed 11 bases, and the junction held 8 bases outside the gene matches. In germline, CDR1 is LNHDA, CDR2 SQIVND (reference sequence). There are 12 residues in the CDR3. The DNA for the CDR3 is TGTGCCAGTAGTGCCGACAGGGTGCGGGCTTTCTTT. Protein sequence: CASSADRVRAFF.

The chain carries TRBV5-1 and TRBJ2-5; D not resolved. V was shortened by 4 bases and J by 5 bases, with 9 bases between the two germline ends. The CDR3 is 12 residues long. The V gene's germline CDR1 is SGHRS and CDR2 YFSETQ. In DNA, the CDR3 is TGCGCCAGCAGCCTCATTGGGGAGACCCAGTACTTC. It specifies CASSLIGETQYF.